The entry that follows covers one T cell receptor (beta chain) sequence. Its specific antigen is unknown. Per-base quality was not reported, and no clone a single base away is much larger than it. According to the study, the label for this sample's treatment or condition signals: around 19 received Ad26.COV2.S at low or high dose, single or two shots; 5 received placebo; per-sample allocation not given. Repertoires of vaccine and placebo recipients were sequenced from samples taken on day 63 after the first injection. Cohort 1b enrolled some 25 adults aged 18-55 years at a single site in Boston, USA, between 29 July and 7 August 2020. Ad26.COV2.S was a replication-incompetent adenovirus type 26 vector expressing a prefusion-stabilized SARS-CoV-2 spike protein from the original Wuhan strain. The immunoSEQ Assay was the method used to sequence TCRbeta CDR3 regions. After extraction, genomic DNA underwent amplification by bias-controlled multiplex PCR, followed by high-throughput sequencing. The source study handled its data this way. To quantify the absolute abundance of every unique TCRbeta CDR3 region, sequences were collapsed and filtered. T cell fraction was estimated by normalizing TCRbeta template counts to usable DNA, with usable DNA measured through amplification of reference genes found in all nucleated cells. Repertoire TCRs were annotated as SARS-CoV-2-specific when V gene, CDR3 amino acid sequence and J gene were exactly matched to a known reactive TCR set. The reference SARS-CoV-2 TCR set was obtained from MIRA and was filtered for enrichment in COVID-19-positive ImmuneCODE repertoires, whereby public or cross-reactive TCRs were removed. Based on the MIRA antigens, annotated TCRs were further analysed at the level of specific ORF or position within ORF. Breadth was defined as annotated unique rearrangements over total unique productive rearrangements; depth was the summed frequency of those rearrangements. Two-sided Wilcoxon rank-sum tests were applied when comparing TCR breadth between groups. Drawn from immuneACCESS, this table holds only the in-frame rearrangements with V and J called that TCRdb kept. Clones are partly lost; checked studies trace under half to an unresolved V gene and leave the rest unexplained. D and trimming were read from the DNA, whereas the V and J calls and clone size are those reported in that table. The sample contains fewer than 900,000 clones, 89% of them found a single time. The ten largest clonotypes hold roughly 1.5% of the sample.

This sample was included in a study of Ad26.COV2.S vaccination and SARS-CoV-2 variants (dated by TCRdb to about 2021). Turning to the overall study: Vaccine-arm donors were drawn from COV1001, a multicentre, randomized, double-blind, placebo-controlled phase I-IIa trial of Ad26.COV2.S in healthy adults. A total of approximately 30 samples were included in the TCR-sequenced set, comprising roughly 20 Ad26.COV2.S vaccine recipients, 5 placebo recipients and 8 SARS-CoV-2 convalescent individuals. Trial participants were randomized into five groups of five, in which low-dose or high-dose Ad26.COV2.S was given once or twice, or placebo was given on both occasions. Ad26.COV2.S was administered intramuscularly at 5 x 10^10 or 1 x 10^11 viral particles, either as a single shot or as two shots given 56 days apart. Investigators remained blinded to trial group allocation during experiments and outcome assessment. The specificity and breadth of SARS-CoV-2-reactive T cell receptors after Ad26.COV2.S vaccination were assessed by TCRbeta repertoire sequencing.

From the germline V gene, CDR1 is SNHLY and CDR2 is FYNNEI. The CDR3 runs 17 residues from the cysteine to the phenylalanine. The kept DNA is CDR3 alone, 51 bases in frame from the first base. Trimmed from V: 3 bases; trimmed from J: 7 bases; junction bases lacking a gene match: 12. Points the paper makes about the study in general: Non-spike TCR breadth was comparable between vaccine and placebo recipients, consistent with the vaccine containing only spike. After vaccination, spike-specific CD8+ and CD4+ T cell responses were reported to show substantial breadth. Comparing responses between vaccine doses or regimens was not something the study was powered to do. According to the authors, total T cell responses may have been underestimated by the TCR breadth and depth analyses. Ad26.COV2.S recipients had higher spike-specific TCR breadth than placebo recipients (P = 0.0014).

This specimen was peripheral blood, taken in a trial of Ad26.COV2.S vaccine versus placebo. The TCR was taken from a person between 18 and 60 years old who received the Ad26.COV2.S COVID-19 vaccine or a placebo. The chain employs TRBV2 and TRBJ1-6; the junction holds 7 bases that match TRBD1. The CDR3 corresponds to CASSEEWATGANSPLHF. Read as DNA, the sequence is TGTGCCAGCAGTGAGGAGTGGGCCACAGGGGCAAATTCACCCCTCCACTTT.